One and the same sample provided the 5 T cell receptor beta chains below, sequenced in a study of cytomegalovirus exposure and HLA in healthy donors. Researchers ran the PCR with 60 Vbeta and 13 Jbeta primers. TCRdb's table, derived via immunoSEQ multiplex PCR, lists solely in-frame clones and lacks some. This table holds tens of thousands of clones, approximately 68% found once. Sequenced input: PBMCs. The receptors derive from a woman in her twenties or thirties in good health and CMV-seronegative.

The chain is built from TRBV7-7 and TRBJ2-1; 13 bases match TRBD2. CDR3 size: 18 residues. The V gene end was trimmed by 5 bases and the J gene end by 8 bases; junction bases not matched to a gene: 15. Germline V gives CDR1 SSHAT, CDR2 FNYEAQ (reference sequence). The DNA of the CDR3 is TGTGCCAGCAGCCTCAGACTCATGACTAGCGGGAGGACGGATGAGCAGTTCTTC. Residues: CASSLRLMTSGRTDEQFF. Full variable domain (missing parts from reference TRBV7-7 and TRBJ2-1): GAGVSQSPRYKVTKRGQDVTLRCDPISSHATLYWYQQALGQGPEFLTYFNYEAQPDKSGLPSDRFSAERPEGSISTLTIQRTEQRDSAMYRCASSLRLMTSGRTDEQFFGPGTRLTVL.

The genes are TRBV7-2 and TRBJ2-5; 11 bases are a match to TRBD2. The J segment lost 13 bases and the V segment lost 5 bases, leaving 12 bases of the junction unmatched. This CDR3 is 14 amino acids long. Germline-derived CDR1 and CDR2 are SGHTA and FQGNSA. The CDR3 region has the DNA TGTGCCAGCAGCCTGGAGACTAGCGGGGCGGCTGCGTACTTC. Protein sequence: CASSLETSGAAAYF.

This clone was seen more than once but under ten times. The rearrangement links TRBV19 to TRBJ2-7, with D tentatively TRBD1 (6 bases). V was shortened by 5 bases and J by 0 bases, with 8 bases between the two germline ends. This CDR3 has 13 amino acids. Germline assignment: CDR1 LNHDA and CDR2 SQIVND (reference sequence). CDR3 coding DNA: TGTGCCAGTAGTGGGGACACCTCCTACGAGCAGTACTTC. This gives the protein CASSGDTSYEQYF.

With respect to this clone: Additional DNA sequences in this sample encode the identical CDR3. The chain is built from TRBV20-1 and TRBJ2-7; D is unresolved. The CDR3 has 11 amino acids. Looked up from germline, CDR1 is DFQATT and CDR2 is SNEGSKA (reference sequence). The ends were cut back, 3 bases at V and 5 bases at J, with 8 bases in the middle. The CDR3 sequence is CSASLANEQYF. The CDR3 DNA sequence: TGCAGTGCTAGTCTGGCAAACGAGCAGTACTTC.

This clone was found a few times. The genes are TRBV5-4 and TRBJ1-1; D is undetermined. Germline V lookup: CDR1 SGHNT, CDR2 YYREEE (reference sequence). The CDR3 covers 17 residues. The V end lost 3 bases, the J end lost 1 base, and 19 bases lay between the germline ends. Here the CDR3 DNA reads TGTGCCAGCAGCTCCGAAGCGGCGGTAGATTGGAACACTGAAGCTTTCTTT. This gives the protein CASSSEAAVDWNTEAFF. Full variable domain (missing parts from reference TRBV5-4 and TRBJ1-1): ETGVTQSPTHLIKTRGQQVTLRCSSQSGHNTVSWYQQALGQGPQFIFQYYREEENGRGNFPPRFSGLQFPNYSSELNVNALELDDSALYLCASSSEAAVDWNTEAFFGQGTRLTVV.